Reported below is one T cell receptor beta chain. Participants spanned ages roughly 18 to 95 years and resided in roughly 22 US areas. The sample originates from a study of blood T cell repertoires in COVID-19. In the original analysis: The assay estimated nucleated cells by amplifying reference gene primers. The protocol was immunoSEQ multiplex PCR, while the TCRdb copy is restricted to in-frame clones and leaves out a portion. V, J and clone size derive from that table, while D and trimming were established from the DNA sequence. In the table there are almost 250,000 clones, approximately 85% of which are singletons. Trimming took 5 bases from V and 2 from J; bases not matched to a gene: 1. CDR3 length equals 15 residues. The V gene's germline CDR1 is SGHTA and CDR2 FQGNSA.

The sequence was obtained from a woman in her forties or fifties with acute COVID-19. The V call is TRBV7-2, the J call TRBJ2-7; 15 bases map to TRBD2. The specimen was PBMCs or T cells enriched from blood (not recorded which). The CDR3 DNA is TGTGCCAGCAGCCGGACTAGCGGGGGGGCCTACGAGCAGTACTTC. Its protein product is CASSRTSGGAYEQYF.